This T cell receptor beta chain was obtained from a study of T cells in Graves' hyperthyroidism and ophthalmopathy. Individuals with ophthalmopathy presented a Clinical Activity Score of at least 3, a NOSPECS grade of at least 4 and a duration under 3 months. The diagnostic basis comprised clinical symptoms, serum thyroxine and TRAb, thyroid ultrasound and orbital computed tomography. PBMCs stemmed from over 7.5 ml fresh peripheral blood. This clonotype has a count of ten or more. CDR3 length equals 15 residues. Germline values: CDR1 MDHEN, CDR2 SYDVKM. J was trimmed by 6 bases and V by 7 bases; bases with no gene match: 11. Regions amplified from RNA transcripts were the TCR beta CDR3 regions. HTBI primers were the set used in a first-round RT-PCR of the TCR CDR3. TCRdb re-called the multiplex PCR reads with MiXCR, one entry per CDR3 protein. The sample consists of under 350,000 distinct CDR3 sequences, around 15% of them appearing once.

The origin of this receptor is a woman aged 60-70 years with Graves' ophthalmopathy. The sequenced material came from blood. The V and J genes are TRBV28 and TRBJ2-1; TRBD2 matches 8 bases. CDR3 residues: CASTERGTRINEQFF. DNA of the CDR3: TGTGCCAGCACCGAACGTGGGACTAGGATCAATGAGCAGTTCTTC.